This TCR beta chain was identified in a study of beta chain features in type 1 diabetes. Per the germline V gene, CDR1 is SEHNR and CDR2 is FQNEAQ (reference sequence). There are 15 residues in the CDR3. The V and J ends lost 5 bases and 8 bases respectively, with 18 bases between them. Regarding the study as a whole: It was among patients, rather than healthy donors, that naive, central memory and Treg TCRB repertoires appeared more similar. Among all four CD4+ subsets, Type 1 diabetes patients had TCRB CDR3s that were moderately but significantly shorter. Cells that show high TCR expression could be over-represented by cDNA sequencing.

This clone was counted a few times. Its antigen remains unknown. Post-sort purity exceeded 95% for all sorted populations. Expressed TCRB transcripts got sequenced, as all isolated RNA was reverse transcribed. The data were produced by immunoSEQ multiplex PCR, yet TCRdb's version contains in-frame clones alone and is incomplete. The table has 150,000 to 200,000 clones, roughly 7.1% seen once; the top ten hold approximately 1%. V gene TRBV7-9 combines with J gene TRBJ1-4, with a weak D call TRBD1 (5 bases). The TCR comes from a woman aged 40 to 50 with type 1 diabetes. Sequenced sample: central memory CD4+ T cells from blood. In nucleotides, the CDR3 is TGTGCCAGCAGCCGGGCAGGGACTTCTGGCGAAAAACTGTTTTTT. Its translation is CASSRAGTSGEKLFF.